This TCR beta chain was found in a study of CD8+ T cells in alopecia areata. Sample treatment: oral pan-JAK inhibitor, 5-10 mg twice daily. The investigators collected lesional scalp punch biopsies and peripheral blood from alopecia areata patients. Sorting separated CD4+ and CD8+ T cells out of PBMCs. Whole-study results and caveats: The link between baseline CD8+ expansion and response remains uncertain with one nonresponder. Mice gave a clearer picture of TCR sharing than patients did, possibly for HLA-related reasons.

RNA extraction and reverse transcription yielded cDNA as sequencing template. Generated by immunoSEQ multiplex PCR, the TCRdb table keeps only in-frame clones and is missing some. The sample shows 250,000 to 350,000 clones, 50% to 75% of them seen only once. This clone was seen a single time. Its cognate antigen is unknown. The sequence came from a human donor with alopecia areata. Sequenced material: CD4+ T cells sorted from blood, taken around week 53, from a patient treated with tofacitinib.

CDR3 nucleotide sequence: TGTGCCAGCAGCCCCCCAGGGCAGCGTGGGGCCAACGTCCTGACTTTC. As protein: CASSPPGQRGANVLTF. The chain couples TRBV11-2 to TRBJ2-6, with a weak D call TRBD1 (5 bases). V lost 5 bases and J lost 3, with 14 bases in between. The CDR3 is made up of 16 amino acids. From germline, CDR1 is SGHAT and CDR2 FQNNGV.